What follows are 26 T cell receptor beta chains derived from one specimen sequenced in a study of T-cell reconstitution after alpha-beta-depleted transplantation in children (dated by TCRdb to between 2015 and 2016). The library was built by means of PCR. Reads for this sample came from an Illumina HiSeq 2500. To normalize quantification of the TCRbeta repertoire, the TCR libraries were built with molecular barcoding that relied on unique molecular identifiers. Using fastp at Q25 and MiXCR, TCRdb reprocessed the public reads and kept productive beta chains. Entries that share a CDR3 protein sequence are merged under the most common genes and DNA. The sample profile shows fewer than 1 million distinct CDR3 sequences; roughly 15% of them were found once. Approximately 4.5% of the sample is taken by the ten largest. The treatment or condition label on this specimen signifies: allogeneic hematopoietic cell transplantation with graft depleted of TCRalphabeta T cells and CD19 B cells.

The sequenced sample was PBMCs, mostly from graft donor cells, obtained 360 days after TCRalphabeta/CD19-depleted stem cell transplant. The receptor source for this set is a male patient aged 10 to 17 who had a stem cell transplant for acute lymphoblastic leukemia, so the T cells may come from the graft donor.

V usage is TRBV9 and J usage is TRBJ2-7; 8 bases line up with TRBD1. The germline V gene has CDR1 SGDLS and CDR2 YYNGEE. CDR3 length: 11 residues. V lost 8 bases to trimming and J lost 6 bases; unmatched junction nucleotides: 4. The CDR3 DNA follows: TGTGCCAGTGACAGGGGAGGCGAGCAGTACTTC. Encoded protein: CASDRGGEQYF. The whole variable domain, remainder taken from reference TRBV9 and TRBJ2-7, is DSGVTQTPKHLITATGQRVTLRCSPRSGDLSVYWYQQSLDQGLQFLIQYYNGEERAKGNILERFSAQQFPDLHSELNLSSLELGDSALYFCASDRGGEQYFGPGTRLTVT.

This clonotype appeared a few times. The rearrangement uses TRBV20-1 and TRBJ2-4, with 7 bases lining up with TRBD1. V lost 6 bases, J lost 0 bases, and 8 bases stayed unmatched. The CDR3 is made up of 15 amino acids. Germline CDR1 DFQATT, CDR2 SNEGSKA (reference sequence). The CDR3 sequence is CSAVGQQLAKNIQYF. CDR3 bases: TGCAGTGCCGTGGGACAGCAGTTAGCCAAAAACATTCAGTACTTC.

This chain connects TRBV9 to TRBJ2-5; 7 bases line up with TRBD2. V was clipped by 4 bases and J by 2 bases; unmatched bases: 17. The CDR3 sequence is 18 residues long. Germline CDR1 is SGDLS and CDR2 is YYNGEE. The CDR3 region has the DNA TGTGCCAGCAGCCATCCCCTACTAGCGCGAGGGGATCAAGAGACCCAGTACTTC. It translates to CASSHPLLARGDQETQYF.

The chain links TRBV2 to TRBJ2-2; TRBD2 agrees at 8 bases. The germline V gene has CDR1 SNHLY and CDR2 FYNNEI. The CDR3 has 16 amino acids. The V segment lost 10 bases and the J segment 5 bases; nucleotides outside the gene matches: 15. The CDR3 DNA sequence: TGTGCCACCGATCCTCCGGGACTAGTGAGGACCGGGGAGCTGTTTTTT. It specifies CATDPPGLVRTGELFF.

A few counts support this clonotype. The chain carries TRBV5-1 and TRBJ2-1; no firm D call. V gave up 6 bases and J gave up 1 base, with 8 bases separating them. This CDR3 is 13 amino acids long. Germline loops: CDR1 SGHRS, CDR2 YFSETQ. The CDR3 region has the DNA TGCGCCAGCACTGACCGGTCCTACAATGAGCAGTTCTTC. The encoded protein is CASTDRSYNEQFF. The full variable domain, with the rest looked up from reference TRBV5-1 and TRBJ2-1, is KAGVTQTPRYLIKTRGQQVTLSCSPISGHRSVSWYQQTPGQGLQFLFEYFSETQRNKGNFPGRFSGRQFSNSRSEMNVSTLELGDSALYLCASTDRSYNEQFFGPGTRLTVL.

The chain couples TRBV2 to TRBJ2-1; 7 bases line up with TRBD2. The germline V gene has CDR1 SNHLY and CDR2 FYNNEI. The CDR3 runs 13 residues. The trim removed 8 bases at V and 6 bases at J, leaving 7 bases unmatched. The CDR3 region is CASELAKLNEQFF. The CDR3 DNA sequence: TGTGCCAGCGAACTAGCGAAACTCAATGAGCAGTTCTTC.

J is TRBJ2-7 and V is TRBV6-5; D possibly matches TRBD1 or TRBD2 (5 bases each). The germline V gene has CDR1 MNHEY and CDR2 SVGAGI. CDR3 size: 19 residues. V was shortened by 4 bases and J by 0 bases, with 25 bases between the two germline ends. The CDR3 nucleotides are TGTGCCAGCAGTTCCGCACCCGGGACCATAGATTCAAGCTCCTACGAGCAGTACTTC. Amino acid sequence: CASSSAPGTIDSSSYEQYF.

This sequence joins TRBV12-3 or TRBV12-4 and TRBJ1-1, with unresolved D. V was trimmed by 10 bases and J by 11 bases, leaving 14 bases between them. The CDR3 runs to 10 residues. CDR3 nucleotide sequence: TGTGCCATTTCGGGCCGTTCGGCTTTCTTT. Amino acid sequence: CAISGRSAFF.

A few counts support this clonotype. The chain employs TRBV12-3 or TRBV12-4 and TRBJ1-3; D not resolved. This CDR3 is built from 14 residues. V was cut by 1 base and J by 5 bases, with 9 bases left in between. The CDR3 DNA reads TGTGCCAGCAGTTTAGTCGGAGCCAGAAACACCATATATTTT. The encoded protein is CASSLVGARNTIYF.

This clonotype was observed many times. The chain combines TRBV7-9 with TRBJ2-3; 7 bases agree with TRBD1. The germline V gene encodes CDR1 SEHNR and CDR2 FQNEAQ (reference sequence). V lost 5 bases and J lost 2; bases outside the gene matches: 4. The CDR3 is 14 residues long. The CDR3 nucleotides are TGTGCCAGCAGCCCCACAGGGGTCACAGATACGCAGTATTTT. This translates into CASSPTGVTDTQYF. The full variable domain, with the rest looked up from reference TRBV7-9 and TRBJ2-3, is DTGVSQNPRHKITKRGQNVTFRCDPISEHNRLYWYRQTLGQGPEFLTYFQNEAQLEKSRLLSDRFSAERPKGSFSTLEIQRTEQGDSAMYLCASSPTGVTDTQYFGPGTRLTVL.

The sample holds a few counts of this clonotype. The chain carries TRBV9 and TRBJ2-1; D gene unclear. Germline CDR1 reads SGDLS; CDR2 reads YYNGEE. This CDR3 has 15 amino acids. The V and J ends lost 0 bases and 7 bases respectively, with 14 bases between them. The CDR3 DNA reads TGTGCCAGCAGCGTAGAGGTGACAAACGGGAATGAGCAGTTCTTC. This gives the protein CASSVEVTNGNEQFF.

A few counts support this clonotype. The genes are TRBV28 and TRBJ1-6, with TRBD1 matching over 9 bases. V shed 6 bases, J shed 10 bases, and the junction held 16 bases outside the gene matches. Germline V gene sequence: CDR1 MDHEN, CDR2 SYDVKM. This CDR3 has 17 amino acids. The CDR3 sequence: CASSPPGTGTVNSPLHF. Here the CDR3 DNA reads TGTGCCAGCAGCCCACCCGGGACAGGGACGGTTAACTCACCCCTCCACTTT. Full variable domain (remainder filled in from reference TRBV28 and TRBJ1-6): DVKVTQSSRYLVKRTGEKVFLECVQDMDHENMFWYRQDPGLGLRLIYFSYDVKMKEKGDIPEGYSVSREKKERFSLILESASTNQTSMYLCASSPPGTGTVNSPLHFGNGTRLTVT.

This clonotype was observed a handful of times. The chain is built from TRBV5-1 and TRBJ2-7; D remains unclear. V lost 5 bases and J lost 3, with 12 bases in between. Germline loops: CDR1 SGHRS, CDR2 YFSETQ. The CDR3 is made up of 13 amino acids. CDR3 sequence: CASSRSSHYEQYF. The CDR3 bases are TGCGCCAGCAGTCGCTCCTCTCACTACGAGCAGTACTTC.

This clonotype was counted ten times or more. The chain uses TRBV7-6 and TRBJ2-3; TRBD2 matches 10 bases. Per the germline V gene, CDR1 is SGHVS and CDR2 is FNYEAQ. V lost 5 bases, J lost 2 bases, and 10 bases stayed unmatched. This CDR3 has 17 amino acids. The CDR3 here is CASSLLPGTSDTDTQYF. In DNA form, the CDR3 reads TGTGCCAGCAGCCTACTCCCCGGGACTAGCGACACAGATACGCAGTATTTT.

Regarding this clonotype: A read error may account for a junction end that differs from germline. This chain joins TRBV6-5 and TRBJ2-5; D unclear. This CDR3 spans 13 amino acids. CDR1 is MNHEY and CDR2 is SVGAGI in the germline V gene. As DNA, the CDR3 is TGTGCCAGCAGTTACGATCCCGAAGAGATCCAGTACTTC. Its protein is CASSYDPEEIQYF.

This clonotype was picked up a small number of times. The V call is TRBV15, the J call TRBJ2-3; TRBD2 might be the D (5 bases). Trimming left V 5 bases short and J 0 bases short, with 21 bases between. Germline-derived CDR1 and CDR2 are LNHNV and YYDKDF (reference sequence). CDR3 length: 18 amino acids. CDR3 region: CATSFGVAHQFSTDTQYF. The DNA for the CDR3 is TGTGCCACCAGCTTCGGGGTGGCACACCAGTTTAGCACAGATACGCAGTATTTT.

This clonotype was picked up a small number of times. The chain joins TRBV7-3 to TRBJ1-1; no clear D gene. This CDR3 has 13 residues. The germline V gene has CDR1 SGHTA and CDR2 FQGTGA. Trimming pared 4 bases from V and 0 bases from J, leaving 6 bases between. The CDR3 region has the DNA TGTGCCAGCAGCTCCCAACTGAACACTGAAGCTTTCTTT. It yields the protein CASSSQLNTEAFF.

The J gene is TRBJ2-7, the V gene TRBV2; 10 bases are a match to TRBD2. There are 14 residues in the CDR3. Per germline, CDR1 SNHLY and CDR2 FYNNEI. The V segment lost 6 bases and the J segment 4 bases; nucleotides outside the gene matches: 6. The CDR3 protein is CASRTSGTFYEQYF. The CDR3 nucleotides are TGTGCCAGCAGAACTAGCGGGACCTTTTACGAGCAGTACTTC.

This sequence joins TRBV27 and TRBJ2-1, with D unclear. The V end was cut by 2 bases, the J end by 10 bases, with 18 bases between. Germline V gene data show CDR1 as MNHEY and CDR2 as SMNVEV (reference sequence). The CDR3 is 15 amino acids. The CDR3 DNA sequence: TGTGCCAGCAGTTTAAGGTCCACTCCGCGCCGAGAGCAGTTCTTC. Its protein product is CASSLRSTPRREQFF.

The CDR3 sequence: CASGRGAGTDTQYF. In DNA form, the CDR3 reads TGTGCCAGCGGCAGGGGAGCGGGCACAGATACGCAGTATTTT. The genes are TRBV7-9 and TRBJ2-3, with a tentative D call TRBD1 (6 bases). V gave up 8 bases and J gave up 1 base, with 13 bases separating them. The germline gives CDR1 SEHNR, CDR2 FQNEAQ (reference sequence). This CDR3 has 14 amino acids.

This chain connects TRBV12-3 or TRBV12-4 to TRBJ1-3; D gene ambiguous. The CDR3 is 13 amino acids. Trimming shortened V by 2 bases and J by 6 bases, and 8 bases separated the two germline ends. CDR3 region: CASSLPIANTIYF. As DNA, the CDR3 is TGTGCCAGCAGTTTACCCATTGCAAACACCATATATTTT.

This chain links TRBV7-3 with TRBJ2-3; tentatively, D is TRBD2 (5 bases). The CDR3 is 13 residues long. Per the germline V gene, CDR1 is SGHTA and CDR2 is FQGTGA. V lost 2 bases and J 6 bases, leaving 9 bases between the germline ends. In nucleotides, the CDR3 is TGTGCCAGCAGCTTACAACAGCGGGATACGCAGTATTTT. This gives the protein CASSLQQRDTQYF.

This clonotype was seen a handful of times. The chain is built from TRBV19 and TRBJ2-1; D possibly corresponds to TRBD1 (6 bases). CDR1 and CDR2 (germline): LNHDA, SQIVND (reference sequence). This CDR3 region has 14 residues. V lost 5 bases and J 9 bases, leaving 17 bases between the germline ends. The CDR3 coding sequence is TGTGCCAGTAGTCTGTGGCAGGGGTCATCTGAGCAGTTCTTC. Its protein is CASSLWQGSSEQFF.

CDR3 in amino acids: CASSLVADTYEQYF. In DNA, the CDR3 is TGCGCCAGCAGCTTGGTGGCAGATACCTACGAGCAGTACTTC. V is TRBV5-1 and J is TRBJ2-7; no firm D call. Germline CDR1 is SGHRS and CDR2 is YFSETQ. V lost 0 bases and J 2 bases, leaving 9 bases between the germline ends. The CDR3 is 14 residues long.

The V gene is TRBV2, the J gene TRBJ2-7, with a tentative D call TRBD1 (5 bases). The CDR3 has 14 residues. Germline V gives CDR1 SNHLY, CDR2 FYNNEI. V lost 5 bases, J lost 0 bases, and 11 bases lay in between. The CDR3 nucleotides read TGTGCCAGCAGTTCAGGGCCCGGCTCCTACGAGCAGTACTTC. It encodes CASSSGPGSYEQYF.

The rearrangement uses TRBV5-1 and TRBJ1-1; a weak D match, TRBD1 (6 bases). CDR3 size: 16 residues. Germline V lookup: CDR1 SGHRS, CDR2 YFSETQ. The V end was cut by 4 bases, the J end by 3 bases, with 19 bases between. The CDR3 is CASSVQQGPWDTEAFF. The CDR3 DNA reads TGCGCCAGCAGCGTCCAACAGGGTCCCTGGGACACTGAAGCTTTCTTT.